Following are 21 T cell receptor beta chains from one sample sequenced in a study of blood T cell repertoires in COVID-19. Sequenced by immunoSEQ multiplex PCR; TCRdb stores in-frame clones only, minus some. The sample shows about 130,000 clones, around four fifths of them seen only once. Sequencing input: peripheral blood. The source is an elderly man with COVID-19, enrolled during active disease.

The chain is built from TRBV7-2 and TRBJ2-7, with D perhaps matching TRBD2 (6 bases). CDR3 length equals 17 residues. Trimming shortened V by 1 base and J by 0 bases, and 16 bases separated the two germline ends. In germline, CDR1 is SGHTA, CDR2 FQGNSA. The CDR3 DNA is TGTGCCAGCAGCTTAGGGGGTTTGGGGAGGAGCTCCTACGAGCAGTACTTC. Its protein product is CASSLGGLGRSSYEQYF.

The genes are TRBV5-1 and TRBJ1-5, with a possible D match to TRBD1 (5 bases). CDR3 length: 14 amino acids. Trimming took off 5 bases at V and 6 bases at J, with 15 bases between the two ends. Germline CDR1 reads SGHRS; CDR2 reads YFSETQ. This CDR3 is CASRAGVQCQPQHF. The DNA for the CDR3 is TGCGCCAGCAGGGCGGGGGTTCAGTGTCAGCCCCAGCATTTT.

The chain combines TRBV7-9 with TRBJ2-2; TRBD1 matches at 9 bases. V shed 3 bases, J shed 1 base, and the junction held 0 bases outside the gene matches. CDR1 and CDR2 (germline): SEHNR, FQNEAQ (reference sequence). The CDR3 spans 15 residues. The CDR3 sequence is CASSLGQGNTGELFF. The CDR3 region has the DNA TGTGCCAGCAGCTTGGGACAGGGGAACACCGGGGAGCTGTTTTTT.

On this clone itself: The same CDR3 arises from other DNA sequences in this sample as well. This chain's CDR3 is CASSYSGGNTEAFF. The CDR3, as DNA: TGTGCCAGCAGTTACTCCGGAGGGAACACTGAAGCTTTCTTT. The chain uses TRBV6-5 and TRBJ1-1; D not certain. V was pared by 0 bases and J by 1 base, with 6 bases between. Germline assignment: CDR1 MNHEY and CDR2 SVGAGI. The CDR3 sequence is 14 residues long.

This rearrangement joins TRBV27 to TRBJ2-3, with TRBD2 as a possible D gene (5 bases). The CDR3 runs to 15 residues. Trimming shortened V by 7 bases and J by 2 bases, and 16 bases separated the two germline ends. The V gene's germline CDR1 is MNHEY and CDR2 SMNVEV (reference sequence). CDR3 bases: TGTGCCAGCACCATCTCGAGCGGATACACAGATACGCAGTATTTT. Residues: CASTISSGYTDTQYF.

The chain carries TRBV18 and TRBJ2-3; D is unclear. CDR1 and CDR2 (germline): KGHSH, LQKENI. V gave up 0 bases and J gave up 5 bases, with 6 bases separating them. This CDR3 is 13 amino acids long. CDR3 amino acids: CASSPPAQDTQYF. The CDR3 nucleotides read TGTGCCAGCTCACCACCCGCGCAAGATACGCAGTATTTT.

The V gene is TRBV10-2, the J gene TRBJ2-7; D unclear. The CDR3 runs to 11 residues. Germline CDR1 is WSHSY and CDR2 is SAAADI. Trimming took 8 bases from V and 4 from J, leaving 9 bases between them. The CDR3 DNA is TGCGCCAGCGGAGATAGTTACGAGCAGTACTTC. Protein: CASGDSYEQYF.

This chain links TRBV4-1 with TRBJ1-6; D remains ambiguous. The ends were cut back, 1 base at V and 4 bases at J, with 17 bases in the middle. CDR3 length: 18 residues. Germline V gives CDR1 MGHRA, CDR2 YSYEKL. The CDR3 loop reads CASSQVIPLQPYNSPLHF. The CDR3 DNA is TGCGCCAGCAGCCAAGTGATCCCTCTACAGCCATATAATTCACCCCTCCACTTT.

The chain employs TRBV10-3 and TRBJ1-4, with 8 nucleotides matching TRBD1. The CDR3 length is 13 residues. The V segment lost 6 bases and the J segment 7 bases; nucleotides outside the gene matches: 4. The germline CDR1 and CDR2 sequences are ENHRY and SYGVKD. CDR3 sequence reads: CAIRDREGEKLFF. The CDR3 DNA sequence: TGTGCCATCAGGGACAGGGAAGGTGAAAAACTGTTTTTT.

The J gene is TRBJ2-7, the V gene TRBV12-3 or TRBV12-4; a weak D match, TRBD2 (6 bases). The V end was cut by 6 bases, the J end by 12 bases, with 15 bases between. This CDR3 is built from 11 residues. CDR3 sequence reads: CASSPSGRMYF. CDR3 sequence (DNA): TGTGCCAGCAGCCCTTCAGGGAGGATGTACTTC.

As regards this clone: Compared with germline, one end of the junction differs, possibly owing to a read error. The rearrangement joins TRBV7-7 to TRBJ2-1, with 9 bases identical to TRBD2. CDR1 is SSHAT and CDR2 is FNYEAQ in the germline V gene (reference sequence). CDR3 size: 15 residues. CDR3 protein: CASSSRLAEYNEQFF. CDR3 in DNA: TGTGCTAGCAGCTCAAGACTAGCGGAATACAATGAGCAGTTCTTC.

The chain links TRBV3-1 (or the pseudogene TRBV3-2) to TRBJ2-7; a weak D match, TRBD2 (6 bases). Germline loops: CDR1 LGHDT, CDR2 YNNKEL (reference sequence). V was cut by 4 bases and J by 2 bases, with 15 bases left in between. This CDR3 spans 15 amino acids. The CDR3, as DNA: TGTGCCAGCAGCCCCCTCGGGACGGGAGCCTACGAGCAGTACTTC. Encoded protein: CASSPLGTGAYEQYF.

The V call is TRBV5-4, the J call TRBJ2-4; tentative D call: TRBD2 (6 bases). Germline CDR1 is SGHNT and CDR2 is YYREEE (reference sequence). This CDR3 comprises 15 residues. V was trimmed by 4 bases and J by 4 bases, leaving 15 bases between them. The CDR3, as DNA: TGTGCCAGCAGCCGTCGGGCGGGGCCAAAAAACATTCAGTACTTC. This sequence encodes CASSRRAGPKNIQYF. Using reference TRBV5-4 and TRBJ2-4 for the parts outside the CDR3, the full variable domain is ETGVTQSPTHLIKTRGQQVTLRCSSQSGHNTVSWYQQALGQGPQFIFQYYREEENGRGNFPPRFSGLQFPNYSSELNVNALELDDSALYLCASSRRAGPKNIQYFGAGTRLSVL.

The chain joins TRBV28 to TRBJ2-1; the match to TRBD1 covers 8 bases. Germline CDR1 MDHEN, CDR2 SYDVKM. V shed 11 bases and J 11 bases; nucleotides not matched to a gene: 17. This CDR3 region has 14 residues. CDR3 sequence reads: CAASLQGASPKQFF. For the CDR3, the DNA is TGTGCCGCCTCGCTGCAGGGGGCCTCACCAAAGCAGTTCTTC.

The rearrangement links TRBV9 to TRBJ1-4; 7 bases fit TRBD1. This CDR3 is 15 amino acids long. Losses at the gene ends were 3 bases for V and 4 bases for J; bases not matched to a gene: 6. Germline CDR1 reads SGDLS; CDR2 reads YYNGEE. CDR3 region: CASSAQTGNNEKLFF. DNA for the CDR3: TGTGCCAGCAGCGCCCAGACAGGGAATAATGAAAAACTGTTTTTT.

The chain combines TRBV2 with TRBJ1-5; D uncertain. This CDR3 has 12 amino acids. V was clipped by 4 bases and J by 6 bases, with 7 bases between them. Germline loops: CDR1 SNHLY, CDR2 FYNNEI. The CDR3 region has the DNA TGTGCCAGCAGTGTGGCTGGTCAGCCCCAGCATTTT. This codes for CASSVAGQPQHF.

The chain is built from TRBV9 and TRBJ2-3; 8 bases are shared with TRBD2. V lost 0 bases, J lost 2 bases, and 2 bases stayed unmatched. The CDR3 is made up of 15 amino acids. Germline lookup yields CDR1 SGDLS and CDR2 YYNGEE. CDR3 region: CASSVGGLVTDTQYF. Here the CDR3 DNA reads TGTGCCAGCAGCGTAGGGGGACTAGTCACAGATACGCAGTATTTT. The full variable domain, rest sourced from reference TRBV9 and TRBJ2-3, is DSGVTQTPKHLITATGQRVTLRCSPRSGDLSVYWYQQSLDQGLQFLIQYYNGEERAKGNILERFSAQQFPDLHSELNLSSLELGDSALYFCASSVGGLVTDTQYFGPGTRLTVL.

This sequence joins TRBV6-5 and TRBJ2-1; 7 bases fit TRBD2. The length of the CDR3 is 12 residues. The trim removed 10 bases at V and 5 bases at J, leaving 5 bases unmatched. Germline V lookup: CDR1 MNHEY, CDR2 SVGAGI. CDR3 sequence (DNA): TGTGCCACCCGACTAGCCGACAATGAGCAGTTCTTC. Its translation is CATRLADNEQFF.

This clone was seen a handful of times. The V and J genes are TRBV7-9 and TRBJ2-7; D is possibly TRBD2 (6 bases). The V gene's germline CDR1 is SEHNR and CDR2 FQNEAQ (reference sequence). The CDR3 loop spans 16 amino acids. V was cut by 5 bases and J by 1 base, with 18 bases left in between. This CDR3 is CASSVGLQVGSYEQYF. CDR3 DNA: TGTGCCAGCAGCGTCGGACTACAGGTGGGATCCTACGAGCAGTACTTC.

This chain uses TRBV6-5 with TRBJ2-7; D perhaps matches TRBD2 (5 bases). The CDR3 runs to 14 residues. Between the trimmed V and J ends, which lost 5 bases and 1 base, there was a span of 12 bases. Germline CDR1 and CDR2: MNHEY and SVGAGI. The CDR3 spells CASSLTGRSYEQYF. The DNA for the CDR3 is TGTGCCAGCAGTCTGACGGGGAGATCCTACGAGCAGTACTTC.

The chain recombines TRBV6-5 with TRBJ2-1; D is ambiguous. Trimming left V 5 bases short and J 4 bases short, with 12 bases between. Germline CDR1 and CDR2: MNHEY and SVGAGI. The CDR3 is 14 residues long. The chain's CDR3 is CASSPEPEYNEQFF. CDR3 in DNA: TGTGCCAGCAGTCCCGAGCCCGAATACAATGAGCAGTTCTTC.